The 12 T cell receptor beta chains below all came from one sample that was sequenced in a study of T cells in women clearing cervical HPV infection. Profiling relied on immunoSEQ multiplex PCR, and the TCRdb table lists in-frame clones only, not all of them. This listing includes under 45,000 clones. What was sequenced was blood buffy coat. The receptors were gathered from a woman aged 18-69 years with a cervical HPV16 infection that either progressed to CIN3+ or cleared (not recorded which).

CDR3 DNA (partial): TGTGCCAGCAGGGAACTAGCCGGACTTAGCACAGATACC. It translates to CASRELAGLSTDT. The whole CDR3 protein reads CASRELAGLSTDTQYF. The chain combines TRBV2 with TRBJ2-5; D possibly corresponds to TRBD2 (6 bases). The CDR3 extends 3 residues past the end of the read, so its final part is completed from the germline J gene. Germline V lookup: CDR1 SNHLY, CDR2 FYNNEI. The CDR3 runs 16 residues.

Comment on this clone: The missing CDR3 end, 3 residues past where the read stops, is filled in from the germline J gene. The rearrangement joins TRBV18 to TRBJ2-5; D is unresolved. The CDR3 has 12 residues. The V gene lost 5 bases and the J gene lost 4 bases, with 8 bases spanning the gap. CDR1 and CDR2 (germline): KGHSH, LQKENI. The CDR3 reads CASSYFPETQYF. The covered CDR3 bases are TGTGCCAGCTCATACTTCCCAGAGACC.

Incomplete CDR3 DNA: TGTGCCAGCTCACCCCCCGGGGACAGCAAAAACATT. Amino acid sequence: CASSPPGDSKNI. The whole CDR3 is CASSPPGDSKNIQYF. The rearrangement uses TRBV18 and TRBJ2-4; 7 positions match TRBD1. The CDR3 extends 3 residues past the end of the read, so its final part is completed from the germline J gene. V lost 3 bases and J lost 3; bases outside the gene matches: 5. This CDR3 region has 15 residues. Germline-derived CDR1 and CDR2 are KGHSH and LQKENI. The entire variable domain, with the rest obtained from reference TRBV18 and TRBJ2-4, is as follows: NAGVMQNPRHLVRRRGQEARLRCSPMKGHSHVYWYRQLPEEGLKFMVYLQKENIIDESGMPKERFSAEFPKEGPSILRIQQVVRGDSAAYFCASSPPGDSKNIQYFGAGTRLSVL.

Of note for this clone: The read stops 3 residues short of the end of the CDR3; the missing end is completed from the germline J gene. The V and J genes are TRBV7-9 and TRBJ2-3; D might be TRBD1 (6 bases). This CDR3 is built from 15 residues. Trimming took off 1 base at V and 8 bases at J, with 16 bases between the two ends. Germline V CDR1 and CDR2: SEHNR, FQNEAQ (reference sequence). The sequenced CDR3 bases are TGTGCCAGCAGCTTAGACGGGACATTCGGCGCTACG. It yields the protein CASSLDGTFGAT. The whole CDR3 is CASSLDGTFGATQYF.

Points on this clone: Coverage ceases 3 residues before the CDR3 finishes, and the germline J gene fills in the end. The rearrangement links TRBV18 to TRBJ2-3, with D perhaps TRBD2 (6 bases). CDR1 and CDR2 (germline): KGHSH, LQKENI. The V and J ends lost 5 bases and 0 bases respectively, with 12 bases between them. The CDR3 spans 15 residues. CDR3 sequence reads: CASSATSSSTDTQYF. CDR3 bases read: TGTGCCAGCTCAGCGACTAGTTCTAGCACAGATACG.

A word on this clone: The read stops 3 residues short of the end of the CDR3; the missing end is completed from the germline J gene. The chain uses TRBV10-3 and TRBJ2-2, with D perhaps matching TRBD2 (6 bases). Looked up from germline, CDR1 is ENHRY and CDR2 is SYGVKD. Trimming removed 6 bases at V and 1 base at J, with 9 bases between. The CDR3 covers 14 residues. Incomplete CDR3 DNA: TGTGCCATCAGGTTAGCGGAGAACACCGGGGAG. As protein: CAIRLAENTGE. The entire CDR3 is CAIRLAENTGELFF.

CDR3 in amino acids: CASSEGLPYNEQFF. The sequenced part of the CDR3 DNA is TGTGCCAGCAGCGAGGGACTACCCTACAATGAG. V usage is TRBV7-2 and J usage is TRBJ2-1; 7 bases align to TRBD2. The CDR3 end is not reached by the read, which stops 3 residues before it; the germline J gene fills it in. The CDR3 loop spans 14 amino acids. V was pared by 5 bases and J by 2 bases, with 3 bases of the junction left unmatched. CDR1 and CDR2 from the germline V gene are SGHTA and FQGNSA.

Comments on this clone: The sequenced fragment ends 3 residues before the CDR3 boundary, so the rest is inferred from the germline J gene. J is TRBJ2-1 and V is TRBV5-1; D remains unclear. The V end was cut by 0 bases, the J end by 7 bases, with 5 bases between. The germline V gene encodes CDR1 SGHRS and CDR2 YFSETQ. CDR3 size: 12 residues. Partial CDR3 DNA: TGCGCCAGCAGCTTGGCTAGGAATGAG. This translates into CASSLARNE. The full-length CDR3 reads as CASSLARNEQFF.

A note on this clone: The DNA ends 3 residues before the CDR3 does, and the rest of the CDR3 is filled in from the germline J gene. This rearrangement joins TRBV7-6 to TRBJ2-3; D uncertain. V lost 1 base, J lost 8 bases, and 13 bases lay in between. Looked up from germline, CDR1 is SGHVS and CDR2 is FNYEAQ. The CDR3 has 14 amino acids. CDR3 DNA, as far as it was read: TGTGCCAGCAGCTTAGGTCCTGTTGGCAGTACG. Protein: CASSLGPVGST. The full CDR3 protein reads CASSLGPVGSTQYF.

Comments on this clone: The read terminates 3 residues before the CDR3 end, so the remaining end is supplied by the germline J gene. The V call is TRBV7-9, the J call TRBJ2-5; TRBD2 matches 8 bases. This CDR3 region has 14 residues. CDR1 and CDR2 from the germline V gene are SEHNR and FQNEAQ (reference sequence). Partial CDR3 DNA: TGTGCCGGATCGGGCGGGGGGAGCACAGATACC. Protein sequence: CAGSGGGSTDT. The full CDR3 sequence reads CAGSGGGSTDTQYF. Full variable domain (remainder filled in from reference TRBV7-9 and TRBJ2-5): DTGVSQNPRHKITKRGQNVTFRCDPISEHNRLYWYRQTLGQGPEFLTYFQNEAQLEKSRLLSDRFSAERPKGSFSTLEIQRTEQGDSAMYLCAGSGGGSTDTQYFGPGTRLLVL.

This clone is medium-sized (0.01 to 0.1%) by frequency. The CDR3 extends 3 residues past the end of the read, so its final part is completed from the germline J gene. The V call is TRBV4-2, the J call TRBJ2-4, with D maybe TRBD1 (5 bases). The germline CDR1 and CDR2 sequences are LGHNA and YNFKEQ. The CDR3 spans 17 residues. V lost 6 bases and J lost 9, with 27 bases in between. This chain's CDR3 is CASSQRSPGTGTPIQYF. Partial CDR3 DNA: TGTGCCAGCAGTCAACGATCCCCAGGCACAGGAACACCCATT.

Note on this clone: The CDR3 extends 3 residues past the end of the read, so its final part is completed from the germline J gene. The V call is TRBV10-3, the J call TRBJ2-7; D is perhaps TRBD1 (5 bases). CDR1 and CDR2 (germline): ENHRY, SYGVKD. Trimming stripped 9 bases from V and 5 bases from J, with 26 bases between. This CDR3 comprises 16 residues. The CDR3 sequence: CAIKGHNAGSGDEQYF. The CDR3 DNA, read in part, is TGTGCCATTAAAGGCCACAATGCAGGGTCCGGCGACGAG.